Listed here are 31 T cell receptor beta chains from one sample, sequenced in a study of T cells in Graves' hyperthyroidism and ophthalmopathy. The CDR3 regions of TCR beta were amplified from RNA transcripts. HTBI primers were used for first-round RT-PCR of the TCR CDR3. TCRdb fed the multiplex PCR reads into MiXCR, producing one record per CDR3 protein. The sample lists 650,000 to 800,000 distinct CDR3 sequences, about 45% occurring once. Sample: peripheral blood or thyroid tissue (not recorded which). The receptor set was obtained from an adult man with Graves' disease, either hyperthyroidism or ophthalmopathy (not recorded which).

Ten or more counts support this clonotype. The J gene is TRBJ1-4, the V gene TRBV5-1, with D possibly being TRBD1 (6 bases). V was cut by 5 bases and J by 5 bases, with 16 bases left in between. Germline V gene lookup returns CDR1 SGHRS and CDR2 YFSETQ. This CDR3 is 15 amino acids long. In DNA form, the CDR3 reads TGCGCCAGCAGGGACCGGAGGGACACCAATGAAAAACTGTTTTTT. Residues: CASRDRRDTNEKLFF.

The genes are TRBV12-3 or TRBV12-4 and TRBJ2-7; 7 positions agree with TRBD1. This CDR3 contains 14 residues. After removal of 4 bases from V and 2 bases from J, the junction contained 5 bases not matched to a gene. The CDR3 DNA is TGTGCCAGCAGTTACGGGACAGCAACCTACGAGCAGTACTTC. Its translation: CASSYGTATYEQYF.

The gene calls are TRBV12-3 or TRBV12-4 and TRBJ1-5, with a tentative D call TRBD1 (5 bases). With 4 bases removed from V and 9 bases from J, the gap between germline ends came to 10 bases. There are 12 residues in the CDR3. CDR3 region: CASSWDLGPQHF. The CDR3 coding sequence is TGTGCCAGCAGTTGGGACCTGGGGCCCCAGCATTTT.

With respect to this clonotype: An end of the junction differs from the germline gene, which may be a read error. The genes are TRBV7-9 and TRBJ1-6; a possible D gene is TRBD1 (6 bases). The CDR3 is 16 residues long. Germline V gene data show CDR1 as SEHNR and CDR2 as FQNEAQ (reference sequence). The CDR3 nucleotides read TGCGCCAGCAGCCAAGATCCCGGGGGGGCGTATTCACCCCTCCACTTT. Translated: CASSQDPGGAYSPLHF.

This clonotype was detected a few times. The chain employs TRBV9 and TRBJ1-5; no reliable D call. CDR3 length: 15 amino acids. The V gene's germline CDR1 is SGDLS and CDR2 YYNGEE. V was clipped by 4 bases and J by 0 bases, with 11 bases between them. In DNA, the CDR3 is TGTGCCAGCAGCCAAGTACGGGATAGCAATCAGCCCCAGCATTTT. Translated: CASSQVRDSNQPQHF.

This clonotype was observed at least ten times. The chain couples TRBV29-1 to TRBJ1-4, with 9 bases fitting TRBD1. Germline values: CDR1 SQVTM, CDR2 ANQGSEA. V lost 7 bases to trimming and J lost 7 bases; unmatched junction nucleotides: 7. CDR3 length: 13 residues. The CDR3 sequence is CSAFGTGTEKLFF. CDR3 coding DNA: TGCAGCGCCTTCGGGACAGGGACTGAAAAACTGTTTTTT.

The table lists this clonotype with a few counts. The chain employs TRBV12-3 or TRBV12-4 and TRBJ1-4, with D perhaps TRBD1 (5 bases). Trimming took 4 bases from V and 8 from J, leaving 14 bases between them. CDR3 length equals 14 residues. The CDR3 DNA reads as TGTGCCAGCAGTTCCGCGGGGACTGGGGAAAAACTGTTTTTT. Its translation: CASSSAGTGEKLFF.

The gene calls are TRBV29-1 and TRBJ1-2; 12 bases map to TRBD1. The CDR3 is made up of 13 amino acids. The trim removed 5 bases at V and 8 bases at J, leaving 6 bases unmatched. Germline CDR1 is SQVTM and CDR2 is ANQGSEA. CDR3 DNA: TGCAGCGTTATTGCCGGGACAGGGGGCGGCTACACCTTC. Translating it yields CSVIAGTGGGYTF.

The rearrangement uses TRBV20-1 and TRBJ2-5; 11 bases map to TRBD2. There are 17 residues in the CDR3. Germline lookup yields CDR1 DFQATT and CDR2 SNEGSKA (reference sequence). Trimming at V came to 3 bases and at J to 5 bases, leaving 14 bases not matched to a gene. As DNA, the CDR3 is TGCAGTGCTAGCCCCTCGGGAGGGCTAGCGGGAGGTGAGACCCAGTACTTC. Protein sequence: CSASPSGGLAGGETQYF.

This clonotype was counted a single time. The chain is built from TRBV29-1 and TRBJ1-4, with a weak D call TRBD1 (5 bases). There are 11 residues in the CDR3. The germline V gene encodes CDR1 SQVTM and CDR2 ANQGSEA. The germline V and J ends were trimmed by 8 bases and 5 bases, with 9 bases remaining between them. CDR3 amino acids: CSFPGNEKLFF. The CDR3 DNA reads as TGCAGCTTCCCAGGGAATGAAAAACTGTTTTTT.

The chain recombines TRBV11-1 with TRBJ2-5; TRBD2 matches 9 bases. Per the germline V gene, CDR1 is SGHAT and CDR2 is FQDESV (reference sequence). The V gene end was trimmed by 5 bases and the J gene end by 3 bases; junction bases not matched to a gene: 1. This CDR3 region has 13 residues. CDR3 amino acids: CASSRTSEETQYF. In DNA form, the CDR3 reads TGTGCCAGCAGCCGGACTAGCGAAGAGACCCAGTACTTC.

This sequence joins TRBV25-1 and TRBJ1-1; perhaps TRBD1 as D (6 bases). CDR1 and CDR2 from the germline V gene are MGHDK and SYGVNS. V lost 11 bases, J lost 0 bases, and 13 bases lay in between. The CDR3 has 13 residues. CDR3 nucleotide sequence: TGTGCCTGGTACAGGGTGGTGAACACTGAAGCTTTCTTT. This codes for CAWYRVVNTEAFF. The full variable domain, with the rest looked up from reference TRBV25-1 and TRBJ1-1, is EADIYQTPRYLVIGTGKKITLECSQTMGHDKMYWYQQDPGMELHLIHYSYGVNSTEKGDLSSESTVSRIRTEHFPLTLESARPSHTSQYLCAWYRVVNTEAFFGQGTRLTVV.

This chain links TRBV29-1 with TRBJ1-5, with D maybe TRBD1 (5 bases). From germline, CDR1 is SQVTM and CDR2 ANQGSEA. Trimming cost V 7 bases and J 11 bases, with 27 bases left between them. The CDR3 extends over 15 amino acids. The CDR3 bases are TGCAGCGAGAGGACTAGCGGGGGGTCGGGTGAGACCCAGCATTTT. Translation: CSERTSGGSGETQHF.

The rearrangement joins TRBV29-1 to TRBJ1-2; 8 positions agree with TRBD1. Germline CDR1 is SQVTM and CDR2 is ANQGSEA. Trimming took 8 bases from V and 3 from J; bases not matched to a gene: 8. The CDR3 is made up of 13 amino acids. DNA for the CDR3: TGCAGCCTAAAGGGGACAGGTGACTATGGCTACACCTTC. As protein: CSLKGTGDYGYTF.

On this clonotype: Given a much more abundant clone one base away, this may be a read error. The conserved phenylalanine or tryptophan normally closing the CDR3 is absent here, so this likely arose from a read error. The chain recombines TRBV10-3 with TRBJ1-1; 7 bases agree with TRBD1. The CDR3 totals 17 residues. V lost 3 bases and J lost 0; bases outside the gene matches: 10. Per germline, CDR1 ENHRY and CDR2 SYGVKD. The CDR3 sequence: CAISDWASDRVNTEAFL. As DNA, the CDR3 is TGTGCCATCAGTGATTGGGCATCCGACAGGGTGAACACTGAAGCTTTCCTT.

The chain couples TRBV7-9 to TRBJ2-7; 11 nucleotides agree with TRBD1. The V gene end was trimmed by 5 bases and the J gene end by 3 bases; junction bases not matched to a gene: 9. The CDR3 has 16 amino acids. Looked up from germline, CDR1 is SEHNR and CDR2 is FQNEAQ (reference sequence). CDR3 in amino acids: CASSPGTGGNFYEQYF. As DNA, the CDR3 is TGTGCCAGCAGCCCTGGGACAGGGGGGAATTTCTACGAGCAGTACTTC.

With regard to this clonotype: One end of the junction fails to match germline, which may point to a read error. V and J are TRBV20-1 and TRBJ2-7, with 10 bases matching TRBD2. Germline values: CDR1 DFQATT, CDR2 SNEGSKA (reference sequence). There are 17 residues in the CDR3. CDR3 residues: CSVREALAGVPSYEQYF. CDR3 coding DNA: TGCAGTGTTAGAGAGGCTCTAGCGGGGGTTCCTTCCTACGAGCAGTACTTC.

V usage is TRBV7-6 and J usage is TRBJ1-4; 10 positions match TRBD1. The CDR3 covers 14 residues. V shed 6 bases, J shed 8 bases, and the junction held 6 bases outside the gene matches. Germline V gene data show CDR1 as SGHVS and CDR2 as FNYEAQ. CDR3 sequence: CASRGTGVSEKLFF. The CDR3 DNA reads TGTGCCAGCAGAGGGACAGGGGTTAGCGAAAAACTGTTTTTT.

On this clonotype itself: Being one base from a much bigger clone, this may be a read error. The chain combines TRBV7-4 with TRBJ1-4, with 10 bases matching TRBD1. Per the germline V gene, CDR1 is SGHVT and CDR2 is SQSDAQ. This CDR3 has 15 amino acids. V shed 5 bases, J shed 6 bases, and the junction held 6 bases outside the gene matches. DNA of the CDR3: TGTGCCAGCAGCGCAGGGACAGGGGCGTATGAAAAACTGTTTTTT. This gives the protein CASSAGTGAYEKLFF.

J is TRBJ1-2 and V is TRBV25-1, with TRBD1 matching 8 bases. Unmatched junction bases numbered 12, after V lost 6 bases and J lost 6 bases. CDR3 length: 15 amino acids. Germline loops: CDR1 MGHDK, CDR2 SYGVNS. DNA for the CDR3: TGTGCCAGCAGCCAAGAGTCCGGACAGGGTGATGGCTACACCTTC. Protein product: CASSQESGQGDGYTF.

V usage is TRBV25-1 and J usage is TRBJ1-6, with D possibly TRBD1 on 6 matching bases. The CDR3 has 15 residues. From germline, CDR1 is MGHDK and CDR2 SYGVNS. Trimming pared 1 base from V and 10 bases from J, leaving 14 bases between. The CDR3 region is CASSESSGAISPLHF. CDR3 coding DNA: TGTGCCAGCAGTGAATCCTCAGGGGCGATATCACCCCTCCACTTT.

This clonotype came up many times. The chain links TRBV12-3 or TRBV12-4 to TRBJ1-2; 8 bases are shared with TRBD1. The CDR3 is 14 residues long. Losses at the gene ends were 3 bases for V and 5 bases for J; bases not matched to a gene: 5. The CDR3 protein is CASSFGGTGYGYTF. The CDR3 nucleotides are TGTGCCAGCAGTTTTGGGGGGACAGGATATGGCTACACCTTC.

The chain employs TRBV6-1 and TRBJ1-5; D remains unclear. This CDR3 region has 18 residues. Germline CDR1 reads MNHNS; CDR2 reads SASEGT. Trimming removed 3 bases at V and 9 bases at J, with 27 bases between. CDR3 protein: CASSDPSWTSAAEAPQHF. CDR3 bases: TGTGCCAGCAGTGACCCTTCGTGGACTTCAGCAGCCGAGGCGCCCCAGCATTTT.

About this clonotype: An end of the junction differs from the germline gene, which may be a read error. The chain couples TRBV20-1 to TRBJ1-4; D gene unclear. CDR3 length: 13 amino acids. CDR1 and CDR2 (germline): DFQATT, SNEGSKA (reference sequence). The CDR3 is CSARDRLNGKLFF. CDR3 in DNA: TGCAGTGCTAGAGACAGGTTGAATGGAAAACTGTTTTTT.

This clonotype was observed a few times. V usage is TRBV20-1 and J usage is TRBJ1-1; 7 bases align to TRBD1. V dropped 3 bases and J dropped 8; count of bases not matched to a gene: 6. Germline V gene sequence: CDR1 DFQATT, CDR2 SNEGSKA (reference sequence). This CDR3 region has 12 residues. The CDR3 nucleotides are TGCAGTGCTAGGGGGGGGACAGCCGAAGCTTTCTTT. Translation gives CSARGGTAEAFF.

V usage is TRBV29-1 and J usage is TRBJ2-7, with TRBD2 matching 10 bases. The V gene end was trimmed by 8 bases and the J gene end by 4 bases; junction bases not matched to a gene: 8. Germline CDR1 reads SQVTM; CDR2 reads ANQGSEA. CDR3 length: 13 residues. CDR3 coding DNA: TGCAGCTCGGGACTAGCGAGATTTTACGAGCAGTACTTC. Translating gives CSSGLARFYEQYF.

This clonotype was found a few times. The V call is TRBV7-6, the J call TRBJ2-5; 13 bases agree with TRBD2. This CDR3 region has 16 residues. The V gene's germline CDR1 is SGHVS and CDR2 FNYEAQ. After removal of 5 bases from V and 5 bases from J, the junction contained 8 bases not matched to a gene. The CDR3 DNA sequence: TGTGCCAGCAGCCAAACTAGCGGGGGGGCTCGGGAGACCCAGTACTTC. This gives the protein CASSQTSGGARETQYF.

This chain links TRBV7-9 with TRBJ2-7, with 12 bases lining up with TRBD2. The CDR3 has 17 residues. Per the germline V gene, CDR1 is SEHNR and CDR2 is FQNEAQ (reference sequence). With 6 bases clipped from V and 3 bases from J, the junction kept 12 bases outside the gene matches. DNA for the CDR3: TGTGCCAGCAGTTCTCGGGGACTAGCGGGCAAGAGCTACGAGCAGTACTTC. Protein product: CASSSRGLAGKSYEQYF.

This chain links TRBV7-9 with TRBJ2-5; possible D gene TRBD2, 5 bases. With 8 bases removed from V and 2 bases from J, the gap between germline ends came to 9 bases. CDR1 is SEHNR and CDR2 is FQNEAQ in the germline V gene (reference sequence). This CDR3 is built from 12 residues. CDR3 DNA: TGTGCCAGCGAACTAGTACAAGAGACCCAGTACTTC. It yields the protein CASELVQETQYF.

V gene TRBV20-1 combines with J gene TRBJ2-7, with D possibly being TRBD1 (6 bases). Between the trimmed V and J ends, which lost 1 base and 4 bases, there was a span of 17 bases. The CDR3 totals 15 residues. Germline V gene sequence: CDR1 DFQATT, CDR2 SNEGSKA (reference sequence). CDR3 sequence (DNA): TGCAGTGCTAGAGGGGCAAGGGACACCAGTTACGAGCAGTACTTC. Encoded protein: CSARGARDTSYEQYF.

In this sample, this clonotype turned up a few times. This rearrangement joins TRBV12-3 or TRBV12-4 to TRBJ2-7, with 8 bases identical to TRBD2. This CDR3 is 16 amino acids long. The J segment lost 0 bases and the V segment lost 5 bases, leaving 9 bases of the junction unmatched. The CDR3 spells CASSPRGLVSSYEQYF. The CDR3 region has the DNA TGTGCCAGCAGTCCGAGGGGACTAGTAAGCTCCTACGAGCAGTACTTC.